Listed here are 27 T cell receptor beta chains from one sample, sequenced in a study of cytomegalovirus exposure and HLA in healthy donors. Researchers ran the PCR with 60 Vbeta and 13 Jbeta primers. TCRdb keeps only in-frame clones here, not all; method: immunoSEQ multiplex PCR. Of 180,000 or so clones in the sample, around 80% were seen once. Sequences were obtained from PBMCs. All receptors come from a girl between 5 and 17 years old in good health and CMV-seropositive.

The chain couples TRBV10-3 to TRBJ1-5; 8 nucleotides match TRBD1. The junction had 6 bases not matched to a gene; V was cut back by 8 bases and J by 3 bases. From germline, CDR1 is ENHRY and CDR2 SYGVKD. The CDR3 runs 14 residues. The CDR3 DNA is TGTGCCATCCAGGGGGCAGGGAACAATCAGCCCCAGCATTTT. Its translation: CAIQGAGNNQPQHF.

This chain connects TRBV5-1 to TRBJ1-1, with TRBD1 identical over 7 bases. Germline trimming cut 5 bases from V and 0 bases from J; bases unmatched to any gene: 7. This CDR3 is built from 15 residues. Germline CDR1 is SGHRS and CDR2 is YFSETQ. The CDR3 spells CASRTGQSLNTEAFF. The CDR3 DNA reads TGCGCCAGCAGAACGGGACAGTCTTTGAACACTGAAGCTTTCTTT.

In nucleotides, the CDR3 is TGTGCCAGCCGAGTTAGTGGGAGCGGGGAGCTGTTTTTT. Its protein is CASRVSGSGELFF. This chain uses TRBV7-9 with TRBJ2-2; D may be TRBD2 (5 bases). CDR1 is SEHNR and CDR2 is FQNEAQ in the germline V gene (reference sequence). The CDR3 is 13 residues long. V was cut by 8 bases and J by 7 bases, with 14 bases left in between. Together with reference TRBV7-9 and TRBJ2-2, the CDR3 gives the full variable domain: DTGVSQNPRHKITKRGQNVTFRCDPISEHNRLYWYRQTLGQGPEFLTYFQNEAQLEKSRLLSDRFSAERPKGSFSTLEIQRTEQGDSAMYLCASRVSGSGELFFGEGSRLTVL.

This chain joins TRBV7-9 and TRBJ2-7, with 7 bases lining up with TRBD1. From germline, CDR1 is SEHNR and CDR2 FQNEAQ (reference sequence). V was clipped by 6 bases and J by 0 bases; unmatched bases: 5. The CDR3 runs to 14 residues. The chain's CDR3 is CASSYRGHSYEQYF. The CDR3 region has the DNA TGTGCCAGCAGTTACAGGGGCCACTCCTACGAGCAGTACTTC.

The chain has TRBV27 and TRBJ2-7, with 12 bases aligning to TRBD2. CDR1 is MNHEY, CDR2 SMNVEV, per germline (reference sequence). The CDR3 is 16 residues long. Unmatched junction bases numbered 7, after V lost 3 bases and J lost 4 bases. In DNA form, the CDR3 reads TGTGCCAGCAGTTTTATTTCGACTAGCGGGAGTTACGAGCAGTACTTC. Residues: CASSFISTSGSYEQYF.

This sequence joins TRBV7-9 and TRBJ1-1, with a weak D call TRBD1 (6 bases). V was trimmed by 3 bases and J by 1 base, leaving 12 bases between them. CDR3 length: 15 amino acids. Germline values: CDR1 SEHNR, CDR2 FQNEAQ (reference sequence). The CDR3 region has the DNA TGTGCCAGCAGCTTGAGCGGACAGAGGAACACTGAAGCTTTCTTT. Protein product: CASSLSGQRNTEAFF.

The chain uses TRBV7-2 and TRBJ2-2; no definite D call. Germline CDR1 is SGHTA and CDR2 is FQGNSA. Trimming cost V 1 base and J 2 bases, with 5 bases left between them. The CDR3 covers 14 residues. DNA for the CDR3: TGTGCCAGCAGCTTAGTCCAAAACACCGGGGAGCTGTTTTTT. Translation gives CASSLVQNTGELFF. The full variable domain, in which reference TRBV7-2 and TRBJ2-2 provide the parts outside the CDR3, is GAGVSQSPSNKVTEKGKDVELRCDPISGHTALYWYRQSLGQGLEFLIYFQGNSAPDKSGLPSDRFSAERTGGSVSTLTIQRTQQEDSAVYLCASSLVQNTGELFFGEGSRLTVL.

This chain links TRBV18 with TRBJ2-4; 15 bases are shared with TRBD2. The CDR3 is made up of 19 amino acids. Germline values: CDR1 KGHSH, CDR2 LQKENI. J gave up 3 bases and V 3 bases, and 9 bases lay outside the gene matches. As DNA, the CDR3 is TGTGCCAGCTCACCGATCGGGACTAGCGGGAGGCAAGTCAAAAACATTCAGTACTTC. It translates to CASSPIGTSGRQVKNIQYF.

The rearrangement uses TRBV29-1 and TRBJ1-3, with a weak D call TRBD1 (6 bases). This CDR3 comprises 14 residues. CDR1 is SQVTM, CDR2 ANQGSEA, per germline. V was clipped by 6 bases and J by 0 bases, with 12 bases between them. CDR3 coding DNA: TGCAGCGTGCGAACAGGGATCTCTGGAAACACCATATATTTT. Its protein is CSVRTGISGNTIYF.

The V and J genes are TRBV29-1 and TRBJ2-2, with 10 bases aligning to TRBD1. The V and J ends lost 5 bases and 7 bases, in that order; junction bases with no gene match: 13. The CDR3 consists of 16 residues. Germline V CDR1 and CDR2: SQVTM, ANQGSEA. The CDR3 DNA reads TGCAGCGTTCAGCAGTCCGGGACAGGGGTCAACGGGGAGCTGTTTTTT. Amino acids: CSVQQSGTGVNGELFF.

This chain links TRBV29-1 with TRBJ2-7; TRBD1 matches 10 bases. V was pared by 2 bases and J by 6 bases, with 4 bases of the junction left unmatched. This CDR3 comprises 13 residues. The germline V gene has CDR1 SQVTM and CDR2 ANQGSEA. The CDR3 DNA reads TGCAGCGTTGAACAAAGGACAGGGGGCGAGCAGTACTTC. It specifies CSVEQRTGGEQYF.

The chain combines TRBV4-1 with TRBJ2-5, with TRBD2 matching 7 bases. The CDR3 is 15 amino acids. The junction had 6 bases not matched to a gene; V was cut back by 1 base and J by 4 bases. CDR1 and CDR2 (germline): MGHRA, YSYEKL. CDR3 sequence: CASSQALAEIETQYF. CDR3 nucleotides: TGCGCCAGCAGCCAAGCCCTAGCGGAAATAGAGACCCAGTACTTC.

This clone was seen once. The chain couples TRBV6-5 to TRBJ2-1; D gene unclear. Looked up from germline, CDR1 is MNHEY and CDR2 is SVGAGI. The CDR3 contains 13 residues. V lost 7 bases to trimming and J lost 5 bases, with 12 bases between them. The CDR3 nucleotides read TGTGCCAGCACCTTGGGCAACAACAATGAGCAGTTCTTC. This sequence encodes CASTLGNNNEQFF.

Details on this clone: One end of the junction varies from germline; a read error may be responsible. This chain links TRBV4-3 with TRBJ1-6; no clear D. Looked up from germline, CDR1 is LGHNA and CDR2 is YSLEER. The CDR3 length is 8 residues. In nucleotides, the CDR3 is TGCGCCAGCAGCCAAGATCGGTTT. It is translated as CASSQDRF.

The CDR3 DNA reads TGTGCCAGTAGTTTTCGTAGGAGTCGGGGTTCGTGGACCGGGGAGCTGTTTTTT. It specifies CASSFRRSRGSWTGELFF. The J gene is TRBJ2-2, the V gene TRBV19, with D perhaps matching TRBD2 (5 bases). V was shortened by 5 bases and J by 5 bases, with 24 bases between the two germline ends. This CDR3 region has 18 residues. CDR1 and CDR2 from the germline V gene are LNHDA and SQIVND (reference sequence).

The rearrangement links TRBV7-9 to TRBJ2-6; 10 bases are shared with TRBD1. J lost 1 base, V lost 5 bases, and 8 bases had no gene match. The CDR3 is made up of 18 amino acids. Germline V gene sequence: CDR1 SEHNR, CDR2 FQNEAQ (reference sequence). The CDR3 DNA reads as TGTGCCAGCAGCGTCCTGAGACAGGGGGCATCTGGGGCCAACGTCCTGACTTTC. This gives the protein CASSVLRQGASGANVLTF.

The rearrangement uses TRBV5-1 and TRBJ2-7, with TRBD1 identical over 10 bases. The CDR3 spans 14 residues. Germline loops: CDR1 SGHRS, CDR2 YFSETQ. The J segment lost 4 bases and the V segment lost 9 bases, leaving 10 bases of the junction unmatched. CDR3 sequence reads: CANGKGQGRYEQYF. The CDR3 nucleotides read TGCGCCAACGGAAAGGGACAGGGGAGGTACGAGCAGTACTTC.

The gene calls are TRBV25-1 and TRBJ2-1; a possible D gene is TRBD1 (6 bases). V lost 0 bases and J 8 bases, leaving 17 bases between the germline ends. CDR3 size: 16 residues. The V gene's germline CDR1 is MGHDK and CDR2 SYGVNS. The CDR3 bases are TGTGCCAGCAGTGAATATCGAACAGGGATCGGCGATGAGCAGTTCTTC. Translated: CASSEYRTGIGDEQFF.

This clone came up once. The gene calls are TRBV10-3 and TRBJ2-1, with TRBD1 matching 9 bases. Germline V gene sequence: CDR1 ENHRY, CDR2 SYGVKD. Losses at the gene ends were 6 bases for V and 4 bases for J; bases not matched to a gene: 7. There are 15 residues in the CDR3. The CDR3 bases are TGTGCCATCAGCCCATCCGGGACAGGGTACAATGAGCAGTTCTTC. Amino acid sequence: CAISPSGTGYNEQFF.

This chain connects TRBV6-5 to TRBJ2-1, with no clear D. Germline values: CDR1 MNHEY, CDR2 SVGAGI. Trimming left V 3 bases short and J 9 bases short, with 15 bases between. This CDR3 contains 14 residues. In nucleotides, the CDR3 is TGTGCCAGCAGTTATACGGCGGTTTTTGGTGAGCAGTTCTTC. It codes for CASSYTAVFGEQFF.

V gene TRBV18 combines with J gene TRBJ1-1; D not certain. V gave up 3 bases and J gave up 0 bases, with 8 bases separating them. Germline lookup yields CDR1 KGHSH and CDR2 LQKENI. There are 14 residues in the CDR3. CDR3 sequence: CASSPHIMNTEAFF. CDR3 coding DNA: TGTGCCAGCTCACCCCACATAATGAACACTGAAGCTTTCTTT.

CDR3 sequence (DNA): TGTGCCAGCAGTTACGGCGGGGCTAGCGGCACAGATACGCAGTATTTT. It translates to CASSYGGASGTDTQYF. This rearrangement joins TRBV6-5 to TRBJ2-3; the D gene is possibly TRBD2 (6 bases). The CDR3 is 16 amino acids. Trimming took off 2 bases at V and 1 base at J, with 13 bases between the two ends. CDR1 and CDR2 from the germline V gene are MNHEY and SVGAGI.

V gene TRBV7-9 combines with J gene TRBJ2-7; tentatively, D is TRBD1 (5 bases). The germline V and J ends were trimmed by 3 bases and 2 bases, with 14 bases remaining between them. The CDR3 has 15 residues. Germline V CDR1 and CDR2: SEHNR, FQNEAQ (reference sequence). CDR3 sequence (DNA): TGTGCCAGCAGCTTCTCTGGACAAAGTCCCTACGAGCAGTACTTC. Protein sequence: CASSFSGQSPYEQYF.

The CDR3 loop is CASSSEGSLVEQFF. The CDR3 coding sequence is TGTGCCAGCAGCTCAGAAGGTAGCCTCGTTGAGCAGTTCTTC. This rearrangement joins TRBV13 to TRBJ2-1; no firm D call. Trimming cost V 4 bases and J 9 bases, with 16 bases left between them. Germline CDR1 reads PRHDT; CDR2 reads FYEKMQ (reference sequence). This CDR3 contains 14 residues.

This chain uses TRBV28 with TRBJ1-3; a weak D match, TRBD1 (5 bases). Per germline, CDR1 MDHEN and CDR2 SYDVKM. Trimming took 6 bases from V and 4 from J, leaving 16 bases between them. The CDR3 sequence is 15 residues long. CDR3 sequence (DNA): TGTGCCAGCAGCCTGGGGGGTATTGAGGGAAACACCATATATTTT. As protein: CASSLGGIEGNTIYF.

The chain carries TRBV27 and TRBJ1-2; the match to TRBD1 covers 11 bases. After removal of 2 bases from V and 8 bases from J, the junction contained 13 bases not matched to a gene. The CDR3 extends over 17 amino acids. The germline V gene encodes CDR1 MNHEY and CDR2 SMNVEV (reference sequence). CDR3 in amino acids: CASSLRGRGQGDRGYTF. As DNA, the CDR3 is TGTGCCAGCAGTTTACGGGGACGGGGACAGGGGGATAGGGGCTACACCTTC.

The chain links TRBV27 to TRBJ1-5; D is uncertain. The V end lost 2 bases, the J end lost 4 bases, and 9 bases lay between the germline ends. This CDR3 is 14 amino acids long. Germline V gene data show CDR1 as MNHEY and CDR2 as SMNVEV (reference sequence). CDR3 protein: CASSLTGWNQPQHF. CDR3 bases: TGTGCCAGCAGTTTAACGGGGTGGAATCAGCCCCAGCATTTT.